Each of the 6 T cell receptor beta chains below was sequenced from the same sample in a study of CD8 T cells in Susac syndrome. RNA in amounts of roughly 0.5 to 1 ug was reverse transcribed with random hexamers. TCRdb reprocessed the immunoSEQ multiplex PCR reads via MiXCR and lists one record per CDR3 protein. The table shows 330,000 or so distinct CDR3 sequences, with approximately 90% occurring only once. The sequenced material came from CD8+ T cells from PBMCs. Receptor source: a human donor with multiple sclerosis.

This chain connects TRBV4-1 to TRBJ2-7; D tentatively reads TRBD1 or TRBD2 (5 bases each). This CDR3 comprises 14 residues. In germline, CDR1 is MGHRA, CDR2 YSYEKL. V was shortened by 4 bases and J by 2 bases, with 12 bases between the two germline ends. The CDR3 reads CASSPRDGAYEQYF. CDR3 sequence (DNA): TGCGCCAGCAGCCCAAGGGACGGTGCCTACGAGCAGTACTTC.

The chain has TRBV27 and TRBJ2-1; D unresolved. Per the germline V gene, CDR1 is MNHEY and CDR2 is SMNVEV (reference sequence). The CDR3 sequence is 17 residues long. Trimming cost V 5 bases and J 3 bases, with 20 bases left between them. DNA of the CDR3: TGTGCCAGCAGTCCGGACCCACCCCCAATCCTCTACAATGAGCAGTTCTTC. It specifies CASSPDPPPILYNEQFF.

This clonotype was seen a single time. The chain combines TRBV20-1 with TRBJ1-6, with D unclear. CDR3 length: 16 residues. Germline values: CDR1 DFQATT, CDR2 SNEGSKA (reference sequence). Trimming removed 2 bases from V and 0 bases from J, with 11 bases in between. CDR3 protein: CSARPDRGSYNSPLHF. The CDR3 coding sequence is TGCAGTGCTAGACCCGACCGCGGCTCCTATAATTCACCCCTCCACTTT.

The chain recombines TRBV7-9 with TRBJ2-5; possible D gene TRBD1, 6 bases. CDR3 length equals 14 residues. Trimming cost V 0 bases and J 5 bases, with 10 bases left between them. Germline CDR1 and CDR2: SEHNR and FQNEAQ (reference sequence). The CDR3 bases are TGTGCCAGCAGCTTAGCCGGTCAGGGGGAGACCCAGTACTTC. Translated: CASSLAGQGETQYF.

This clonotype has only one observation. The chain uses TRBV27 and TRBJ1-6; D unclear. Per germline, CDR1 MNHEY and CDR2 SMNVEV (reference sequence). Trimming left V 6 bases short and J 2 bases short, with 5 bases between. The CDR3 loop spans 13 amino acids. The chain's CDR3 is CASSNTYNSPLHF. CDR3 sequence (DNA): TGTGCCAGCAGCAACACCTATAATTCACCCCTCCACTTT.

This clonotype occurred a few times. The chain carries TRBV7-2 and TRBJ2-5; 8 bases line up with TRBD1. Germline CDR1 SGHTA, CDR2 FQGNSA. Trimming at V came to 2 bases and at J to 3 bases, leaving 2 bases not matched to a gene. The CDR3 is 14 amino acids. For the CDR3, the DNA is TGTGCCAGCAGCTTAACAGGGGGAAAAGAGACCCAGTACTTC. Amino acids: CASSLTGGKETQYF.